This TCR beta chain was retrieved from a study of beta chain features in type 1 diabetes. Findings and caveats of the study: HLA effects on TCRB rearrangement stayed unresolved here. Moderate yet significant TCRB CDR3 shortening was seen in Type 1 diabetes patients in all four CD4+ subsets. VDJ junctions sequenced from type 1 diabetes patients showed fewer insertions and more deletions.

Investigators reverse transcribed all isolated RNA, so they sequenced expressed TCRB transcripts. Sequenced naive, central memory and regulatory T cell samples produced an average of roughly 3.5 million reads. The data were produced by immunoSEQ multiplex PCR, yet TCRdb's version contains in-frame clones alone and is incomplete. The data hold around 300,000 clones, with 15% observed a single time. This clone has more than one count but fewer than ten. Antigen: not known. The origin of this receptor is a man between 18 and 35 years old with type 1 diabetes. The source material was naive CD4+ T cells from blood.

The CDR3 is CASTVNYGYTF. CDR3 bases: TGTGCCAGCACCGTGAACTATGGCTACACCTTC. The chain carries TRBV7-9 and TRBJ1-2; no clear D gene. Germline CDR1 SEHNR, CDR2 FQNEAQ (reference sequence). The CDR3 is 11 residues long. V lost 7 bases and J 2 bases, leaving 5 bases between the germline ends.